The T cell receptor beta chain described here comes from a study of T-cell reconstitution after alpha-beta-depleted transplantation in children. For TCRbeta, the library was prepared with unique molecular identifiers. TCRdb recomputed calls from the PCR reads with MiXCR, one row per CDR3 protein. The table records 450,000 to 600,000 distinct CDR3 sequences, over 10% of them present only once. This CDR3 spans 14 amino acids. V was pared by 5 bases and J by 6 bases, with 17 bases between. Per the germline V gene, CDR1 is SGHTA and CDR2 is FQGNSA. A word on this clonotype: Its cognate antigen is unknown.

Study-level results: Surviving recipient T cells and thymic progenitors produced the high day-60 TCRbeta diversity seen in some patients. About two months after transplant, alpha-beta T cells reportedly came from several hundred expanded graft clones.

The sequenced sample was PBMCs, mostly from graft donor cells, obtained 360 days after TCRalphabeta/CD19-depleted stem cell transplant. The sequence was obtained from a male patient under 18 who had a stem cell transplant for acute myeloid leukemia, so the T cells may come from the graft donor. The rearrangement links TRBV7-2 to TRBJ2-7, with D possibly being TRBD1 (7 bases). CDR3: CASSPGGFFREQYF. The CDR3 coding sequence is TGTGCCAGCAGCCCAGGGGGGTTTTTTCGCGAGCAGTACTTC.